The 16 T cell receptor beta chains in this list originate from one sample, sequenced in a study of T cells in Graves' hyperthyroidism and ophthalmopathy. TCR beta CDR3 regions were amplified from RNA. RT-PCR in the first round (using the HTBI primer set) targeted the TCR CDR3. TCRdb ran MiXCR on the multiplex PCR reads and lists one entry per CDR3 protein. This table has about 640,000 distinct CDR3 sequences, roughly 20% appearing once. Source material: blood. The receptors were sampled from a man younger than 40 with Graves' ophthalmopathy.

This clonotype appeared a single time. This could be a read error, since a much larger clone is one nucleotide away. The V call is TRBV7-3, the J call TRBJ2-1, with D tentatively TRBD2 (5 bases). The J call is doubtful: the DNA matches TRBJ2-7 better. In germline, CDR1 is SGHTA, CDR2 FQGTGA. The CDR3 covers 15 residues. The CDR3 DNA sequence: TGTGCCAGCAGTCCCAACGGGATGGCTGGCAATGAGCAGTACTTC. Residues: CASSPNGMAGNEQYF.

This clonotype came up a few times. The chain couples TRBV6-2 or TRBV6-3 to TRBJ1-4, with D perhaps TRBD1 (5 bases). This CDR3 has 16 residues. CDR1 and CDR2 (germline): MNHEY, SVGEGT. V lost 0 bases, J lost 8 bases, and 16 bases lay in between. The CDR3 loop reads CASSYSIGQGYEKLFF. The CDR3 DNA sequence: TGTGCCAGCAGTTACTCGATTGGGCAGGGCTACGAAAAACTGTTTTTT.

This clonotype has just a few counts. This chain joins TRBV12-3 or TRBV12-4 and TRBJ2-3; the match to TRBD1 covers 8 bases. V shed 5 bases and J 2 bases; nucleotides not matched to a gene: 6. The CDR3 runs to 15 residues. This chain's CDR3 is CASSVGDRLTDTQYF. DNA for the CDR3: TGTGCCAGCAGTGTGGGGGACAGGCTCACAGATACGCAGTATTTT.

This clonotype appeared a few times. This chain joins TRBV30 and TRBJ2-7; TRBD2 might be the D (5 bases). V lost 2 bases, J lost 4 bases, and 15 bases lay in between. CDR3 length: 14 amino acids. In germline, CDR1 is GTSNPN, CDR2 SVGIG (reference sequence). In DNA, the CDR3 is TGTGCCTGGAGTAGCCGAGCGGAGAGTTACGAGCAGTACTTC. Protein product: CAWSSRAESYEQYF.

The chain is built from TRBV4-3 and TRBJ2-7; TRBD1 or TRBD2 may be the D gene (5 bases each). CDR3 length: 16 residues. The germline V gene has CDR1 LGHNA and CDR2 YSLEER. V was shortened by 1 base and J by 1 base, with 14 bases between the two germline ends. CDR3 bases: TGCGCCAGCAGCCAAGGTTACGGGACGGCGTCCTACGAGCAGTACTTC. It translates to CASSQGYGTASYEQYF.

The chain employs TRBV6-1 and TRBJ1-6; no definite D call. The CDR3 extends over 16 amino acids. The germline CDR1 and CDR2 sequences are MNHNS and SASEGT. Trimming took 5 bases from V and 5 from J, leaving 16 bases between them. The CDR3: CASSFPPRTNNSPLHF. For the CDR3, the DNA is TGTGCCAGCAGTTTCCCGCCCCGGACGAATAATTCACCCCTCCACTTT.

This clonotype occurred a few times. The V and J genes are TRBV9 and TRBJ1-1; D might be TRBD1 (5 bases). Germline V gene data show CDR1 as SGDLS and CDR2 as YYNGEE. Trimming cost V 0 bases and J 4 bases, with 13 bases left between them. CDR3 length: 15 residues. The CDR3 loop is CASSVEGRSGTEAFF. DNA for the CDR3: TGTGCCAGCAGCGTAGAGGGGAGGTCGGGCACTGAAGCTTTCTTT.

This clonotype was seen only a few times. This rearrangement joins TRBV4-3 to TRBJ2-7, with D perhaps given as TRBD1 or TRBD2 (5 bases each). V dropped 5 bases and J dropped 7 bases, with 27 bases sitting between them. Germline CDR1 and CDR2: LGHNA and YSLEER. The CDR3 contains 17 residues. The DNA for the CDR3 is TGCGCCAGCAGCTCAGCCGATCCCCGGGACGGTCTTACGGAGCAGTACTTC. Translation: CASSSADPRDGLTEQYF.

This clonotype has a count of ten or more. The chain is built from TRBV11-2 and TRBJ2-1; D uncertain. Per germline, CDR1 SGHAT and CDR2 FQNNGV. The CDR3 totals 12 residues. V was pared by 4 bases and J by 6 bases, with 7 bases between. The CDR3 nucleotides are TGTGCCAGCAGCTCCAGTACCAATGAGCAGTTCTTC. Protein: CASSSSTNEQFF. Supplemented by reference TRBV11-2 and TRBJ2-1, the full variable domain reads EAGVAQSPRYKIIEKRQSVAFWCNPISGHATLYWYQQILGQGPKLLIQFQNNGVVDDSQLPKDRFSAERLKGVDSTLKIQPAKLEDSAVYLCASSSSTNEQFFGPGTRLTVL.

The chain has TRBV20-1 and TRBJ1-6; 8 nucleotides align to TRBD1. The ends lost 0 bases at V and 8 bases at J; junction bases unmatched: 9. CDR3 length equals 16 residues. Germline loops: CDR1 DFQATT, CDR2 SNEGSKA (reference sequence). The chain's CDR3 is CSARDHQGARDSPLHF. The CDR3 DNA reads TGCAGTGCTAGAGATCATCAGGGGGCGCGGGATTCACCCCTCCACTTT.

This clonotype was detected many times. The gene calls are TRBV12-3 or TRBV12-4 and TRBJ2-3, with D uncertain. The length of the CDR3 is 14 residues. V dropped 6 bases and J dropped 2 bases, with 12 bases sitting between them. The CDR3 nucleotides are TGTGCCAGCAGCCTCCGGGTCCTCACAGATACGCAGTATTTT. Protein sequence: CASSLRVLTDTQYF.

This clonotype came up a few times. This chain links TRBV7-9 with TRBJ2-1, with D tentatively TRBD1 (5 bases). Germline assignment: CDR1 SEHNR and CDR2 FQNEAQ (reference sequence). There are 15 residues in the CDR3. Trimming took off 6 bases at V and 8 bases at J, with 20 bases between the two ends. The CDR3 here is CASRSPPKGVDEQFF. DNA for the CDR3: TGTGCCAGCAGGTCCCCCCCGAAAGGGGTCGATGAGCAGTTCTTC.

The genes are TRBV20-1 and TRBJ2-1; 7 nucleotides line up with TRBD2. V was pared by 2 bases and J by 0 bases, with 7 bases of the junction left unmatched. The CDR3 contains 16 residues. CDR1 and CDR2 from the germline V gene are DFQATT and SNEGSKA (reference sequence). The CDR3: CSARRTRGSSYNEQFF. Here the CDR3 DNA reads TGCAGTGCTAGACGAACGCGGGGGAGCTCCTACAATGAGCAGTTCTTC.

This clonotype was seen more than once but under ten times. This sequence joins TRBV20-1 and TRBJ1-4; weak D call: TRBD1 (6 bases). Per the germline V gene, CDR1 is DFQATT and CDR2 is SNEGSKA (reference sequence). Trimming cost V 6 bases and J 7 bases, with 12 bases left between them. This CDR3 comprises 12 residues. The chain's CDR3 is CSASRDIEKLFF. The CDR3 DNA sequence: TGCAGTGCGTCCAGGGACATTGAAAAACTGTTTTTT.

This clonotype has just a few counts. The J gene is TRBJ2-7, the V gene TRBV29-1; D unclear. CDR1 is SQVTM and CDR2 is ANQGSEA in the germline V gene. Trimming left V 4 bases short and J 7 bases short, with 8 bases between. CDR3 length: 10 amino acids. The CDR3 region is CSVVGREQYF. The CDR3 DNA is TGCAGCGTTGTGGGTAGGGAGCAGTACTTC.

The chain couples TRBV13 to TRBJ2-1, with D possibly being TRBD2 (5 bases). Trimming stripped 1 base from V and 0 bases from J, with 10 bases between. The CDR3 totals 16 residues. The germline V gene encodes CDR1 PRHDT and CDR2 FYEKMQ (reference sequence). CDR3 in amino acids: CASSLVPGSSYNEQFF. Written as DNA, the CDR3 is TGTGCCAGCAGCTTAGTCCCGGGGAGCTCCTACAATGAGCAGTTCTTC.